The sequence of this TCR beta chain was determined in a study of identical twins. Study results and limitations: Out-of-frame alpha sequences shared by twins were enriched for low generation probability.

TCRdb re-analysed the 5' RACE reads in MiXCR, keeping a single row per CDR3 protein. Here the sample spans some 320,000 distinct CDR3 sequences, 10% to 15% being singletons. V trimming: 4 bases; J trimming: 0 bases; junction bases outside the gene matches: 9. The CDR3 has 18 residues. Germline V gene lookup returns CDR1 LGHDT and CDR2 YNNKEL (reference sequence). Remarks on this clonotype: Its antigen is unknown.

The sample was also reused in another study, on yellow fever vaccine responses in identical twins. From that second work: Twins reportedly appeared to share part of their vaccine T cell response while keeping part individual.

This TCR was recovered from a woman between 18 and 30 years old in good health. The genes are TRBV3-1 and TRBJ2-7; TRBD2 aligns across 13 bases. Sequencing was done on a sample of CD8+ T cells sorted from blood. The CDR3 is CASSLLPGLAGFSYEQYF. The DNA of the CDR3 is TGTGCCAGCAGCCTGCTACCGGGACTAGCGGGATTCTCCTACGAGCAGTACTTC.